A single sample is the source of the 32 T cell receptor beta chains below, sequenced in a study of OX40 agonist ivuxolimab in advanced cancers. Measured with immunoSEQ multiplex PCR; TCRdb has only the in-frame clones, and not every one. Of approximately 50,000 clones in the sample, approximately 88% are singletons; the top ten hold about 13%. The material sequenced was CD4+ or CD8+ T cells sorted from blood, taken in a trial of the OX40 agonist ivuxolimab. Receptors were obtained from an adult with an advanced solid tumor such as melanoma, head and neck, liver or kidney cancer.

The chain recombines TRBV18 with TRBJ2-4; TRBD2 aligns across 8 bases. The CDR3 length is 16 residues. CDR1 and CDR2 (germline): KGHSH, LQKENI. The junction had 13 bases not matched to a gene; V was cut back by 6 bases and J by 6 bases. CDR3 in amino acids: CASSDKAGVVGNIQYF. The CDR3 bases are TGTGCCAGCTCGGATAAAGCGGGAGTTGTGGGAAACATTCAGTACTTC.

The genes are TRBV11-2 and TRBJ1-4, with 7 bases aligning to TRBD1. The germline V gene encodes CDR1 SGHAT and CDR2 FQNNGV. This CDR3 spans 15 amino acids. Trimming cost V 5 bases and J 6 bases; bases outside gene matches: 9. The CDR3 DNA reads as TGTGCCAGCAGCCACCGACAGGGAAGGGATGAAAAACTGTTTTTT. Its protein product is CASSHRQGRDEKLFF.

V gene TRBV6-6 combines with J gene TRBJ1-3; 7 bases are a match to TRBD1. Germline CDR1 reads MNHNY; CDR2 reads SVGAGI (reference sequence). There are 15 residues in the CDR3. The V gene end was trimmed by 5 bases and the J gene end by 3 bases; junction bases not matched to a gene: 7. CDR3 sequence reads: CASSRQGKGGNTIYF. The CDR3, as DNA: TGTGCCAGCAGTCGACAGGGAAAAGGTGGAAACACCATATATTTT.

This chain connects TRBV4-1 to TRBJ2-5; D may be TRBD1 (5 bases). This CDR3 is built from 16 residues. Trimming took off 2 bases at V and 6 bases at J, with 19 bases between the two ends. The germline V gene encodes CDR1 MGHRA and CDR2 YSYEKL. In nucleotides, the CDR3 is TGCGCCAGCAGCCAACTGACAGAGGCGGTTGCGAAGACCCAGTACTTC. This sequence encodes CASSQLTEAVAKTQYF.

The chain joins TRBV19 to TRBJ1-5; a possible D gene is TRBD1 (5 bases). CDR1 and CDR2 from the germline V gene are LNHDA and SQIVND (reference sequence). V was cut by 9 bases and J by 5 bases, with 20 bases left in between. CDR3 length: 15 amino acids. CDR3 sequence reads: CASARERGVDQPQHF. In nucleotides, the CDR3 is TGTGCCAGCGCCAGAGAAAGAGGGGTGGATCAGCCCCAGCATTTT.

The J gene is TRBJ1-2, the V gene TRBV9; TRBD1 matches 7 bases. Germline trimming cut 3 bases from V and 3 bases from J; bases unmatched to any gene: 2. The CDR3 runs to 13 residues. The germline CDR1 and CDR2 sequences are SGDLS and YYNGEE. DNA for the CDR3: TGTGCCAGCAGCGCCACAGGGGACTATGGCTACACCTTC. Residues: CASSATGDYGYTF.

The chain links TRBV6-1 to TRBJ1-2, with D possibly being TRBD1 (6 bases). This CDR3 contains 16 residues. CDR1 is MNHNS, CDR2 SASEGT, per germline. Trimming removed 2 bases from V and 2 bases from J, with 15 bases in between. This CDR3 reads CASSEYGQLQNYGYTF. CDR3 coding DNA: TGTGCCAGCAGTGAATACGGACAGCTTCAAAACTATGGCTACACCTTC.

Concerning this clone: Other DNA sequences in this specimen translate into the identical CDR3. The J gene is TRBJ2-3, the V gene TRBV29-1, with 13 bases aligning to TRBD2. With 8 bases clipped from V and 2 bases from J, the junction kept 7 bases outside the gene matches. Germline-derived CDR1 and CDR2 are SQVTM and ANQGSEA. CDR3 length: 15 residues. The CDR3 DNA reads TGCAGCCTTGTTGGGACTAGCGGGGTCACAGATACGCAGTATTTT. Its translation is CSLVGTSGVTDTQYF.

The rearrangement uses TRBV6-5 and TRBJ2-7; TRBD1 aligns across 9 bases. CDR3 length: 13 amino acids. Germline CDR1 and CDR2: MNHEY and SVGAGI. J gave up 6 bases and V 3 bases, and 3 bases lay outside the gene matches. The CDR3: CASSYGTGTEQYF. In nucleotides, the CDR3 is TGTGCCAGCAGTTATGGGACAGGGACCGAGCAGTACTTC.

Remarks on this clone: One junction end disagrees with the germline gene, perhaps due to a read error. The chain is built from TRBV18 and TRBJ2-7; D is uncertain. The CDR3 loop spans 13 amino acids. The V gene's germline CDR1 is KGHSH and CDR2 LQKENI. The CDR3 DNA reads as TGTGCAAGCTCACCCACGAGTACCTACGAGCAGTACTTC. This codes for CASSPTSTYEQYF.

The rearrangement joins TRBV6-6 to TRBJ2-5; 7 positions agree with TRBD2. In germline, CDR1 is MNHNY, CDR2 SVGAGI (reference sequence). The CDR3 has 12 residues. The V and J ends lost 5 bases and 7 bases, in that order; junction bases with no gene match: 4. The CDR3 coding sequence is TGTGCCAGCAGTCGTGGGGAGGGGACCCAGTACTTC. Its translation is CASSRGEGTQYF.

V usage is TRBV30 and J usage is TRBJ1-4; TRBD1 is a possible D gene (6 bases). V shed 1 base and J shed 6 bases, with 12 bases lying between them. The V gene's germline CDR1 is GTSNPN and CDR2 SVGIG (reference sequence). The CDR3 is made up of 14 amino acids. The CDR3 DNA sequence: TGTGCCTGGAGTGACAGGGTGGGAGATGAAAAACTGTTTTTT. The encoded protein is CAWSDRVGDEKLFF.

The V gene is TRBV6-5, the J gene TRBJ1-5; D is unresolved. The CDR3 has 15 residues. The V end was cut by 0 bases, the J end by 2 bases, with 8 bases between. CDR1 is MNHEY, CDR2 SVGAGI, per germline. CDR3 coding DNA: TGTGCCAGCAGTTACTCGGTTGGTCGCAATCAGCCCCAGCATTTT. This sequence encodes CASSYSVGRNQPQHF.

The chain employs TRBV5-1 and TRBJ1-1; a possible D gene is TRBD1 (5 bases). CDR1 SGHRS and CDR2 YFSETQ come from the germline V gene. The CDR3 runs to 13 residues. V lost 3 bases to trimming and J lost 1 base, with 7 bases between them. CDR3 sequence: CASSSDKNTEAFF. Written as DNA, the CDR3 is TGCGCCAGCAGCTCGGACAAGAACACTGAAGCTTTCTTT. Full variable domain (rest looked up from reference TRBV5-1 and TRBJ1-1): KAGVTQTPRYLIKTRGQQVTLSCSPISGHRSVSWYQQTPGQGLQFLFEYFSETQRNKGNFPGRFSGRQFSNSRSEMNVSTLELGDSALYLCASSSDKNTEAFFGQGTRLTVV.

The chain recombines TRBV5-4 with TRBJ2-7; possibly TRBD2 for D (5 bases). Germline V CDR1 and CDR2: SGHNT, YYREEE (reference sequence). The germline V and J ends were trimmed by 0 bases and 0 bases, with 7 bases remaining between them. This CDR3 has 14 amino acids. For the CDR3, the DNA is TGTGCCAGCAGCTTGGGGAGGTTCTCCTACGAGCAGTACTTC. Translated, it gives CASSLGRFSYEQYF.

The chain carries TRBV7-4 and TRBJ2-7; TRBD2 agrees at 16 bases. The V gene end was trimmed by 2 bases and the J gene end by 0 bases; junction bases not matched to a gene: 13. CDR1 and CDR2 from the germline V gene are SGHVT and SQSDAQ. The CDR3 contains 21 residues. CDR3 loop: CASSLTPGTSGRAAGSYEQYF. For the CDR3, the DNA is TGTGCCAGCAGCTTAACCCCCGGGACTAGCGGGAGGGCCGCCGGCTCCTACGAGCAGTACTTC. Variable domain in full (rest from reference TRBV7-4 and TRBJ2-7): GAGVSQSPRYKVAKRGRDVALRCDSISGHVTLYWYRQTLGQGSEVLTYSQSDAQRDKSGRPSGRFSAERPERSVSTLKIQRTEQGDSAVYLCASSLTPGTSGRAAGSYEQYFGPGTRLTVT.

This sequence joins TRBV27 and TRBJ2-7, with D perhaps TRBD1 (6 bases). The germline gives CDR1 MNHEY, CDR2 SMNVEV (reference sequence). V lost 9 bases and J 6 bases, leaving 15 bases between the germline ends. The CDR3 is 12 amino acids. The CDR3 loop is CASSDRFGEQYF. CDR3 nucleotides: TGTGCCAGTTCAGACAGGTTCGGCGAGCAGTACTTC.

This clone appeared once. Other DNA sequences within the sample encode an identical CDR3. The CDR3 coding sequence is TGTGCCAGCTCCCCTGGCGAGTCTAACTATGGCTACACCTTC. It is translated as CASSPGESNYGYTF. J is TRBJ1-2 and V is TRBV6-5; D gene ambiguous. The CDR3 has 14 residues. Trimming shortened V by 8 bases and J by 0 bases, and 13 bases separated the two germline ends. From germline, CDR1 is MNHEY and CDR2 SVGAGI.

The rearrangement links TRBV5-1 to TRBJ2-1; 8 nucleotides agree with TRBD1. This CDR3 is 14 amino acids long. J gave up 8 bases and V 2 bases, and 6 bases lay outside the gene matches. CDR1 and CDR2 (germline): SGHRS, YFSETQ. The CDR3 DNA is TGCGCCAGCAGCTTAGACAGGGGAGAGGATGAGCAGTTCTTC. Protein product: CASSLDRGEDEQFF. The entire variable domain, with the rest obtained from reference TRBV5-1 and TRBJ2-1, is as follows: KAGVTQTPRYLIKTRGQQVTLSCSPISGHRSVSWYQQTPGQGLQFLFEYFSETQRNKGNFPGRFSGRQFSNSRSEMNVSTLELGDSALYLCASSLDRGEDEQFFGPGTRLTVL.

The V call is TRBV2, the J call TRBJ2-7, with TRBD2 matching 10 bases. Trimming cost V 3 bases and J 3 bases; bases outside gene matches: 5. The V gene's germline CDR1 is SNHLY and CDR2 FYNNEI. The CDR3 covers 15 residues. CDR3 in amino acids: CASSDLAGVIYEQYF. CDR3 DNA: TGTGCCAGCAGTGACCTAGCGGGAGTAATCTACGAGCAGTACTTC. The variable domain in full, with the rest retrieved from reference TRBV2 and TRBJ2-7, is EPEVTQTPSHQVTQMGQEVILRCVPISNHLYFYWYRQILGQKVEFLVSFYNNEISEKSEIFDDQFSVERPDGSNFTLKIRSTKLEDSAMYFCASSDLAGVIYEQYFGPGTRLTVT.

This rearrangement joins TRBV7-9 to TRBJ1-2, with a weak D call TRBD1 (5 bases). Trimming pared 5 bases from V and 10 bases from J, leaving 17 bases between. CDR1 SEHNR and CDR2 FQNEAQ come from the germline V gene (reference sequence). This CDR3 spans 13 amino acids. Here the CDR3 DNA reads TGTGCCAGCAGCCAGATCCGGGACGGAAACTACACCTTC. Translated, it gives CASSQIRDGNYTF.

The CDR3 loop is CASSPTSVPGTDTQYF. In DNA form, the CDR3 reads TGTGCCAGCAGTCCTACTAGCGTTCCAGGGACAGATACGCAGTATTTT. The genes are TRBV2 and TRBJ2-3; 7 nucleotides agree with TRBD2. The CDR3 consists of 16 residues. The germline CDR1 and CDR2 sequences are SNHLY and FYNNEI. The ends lost 5 bases at V and 3 bases at J; junction bases unmatched: 11. Drawing the rest from reference TRBV2 and TRBJ2-3, the complete variable domain is EPEVTQTPSHQVTQMGQEVILRCVPISNHLYFYWYRQILGQKVEFLVSFYNNEISEKSEIFDDQFSVERPDGSNFTLKIRSTKLEDSAMYFCASSPTSVPGTDTQYFGPGTRLTVL.

This clone was detected a few times. The V and J genes are TRBV7-3 and TRBJ1-1; D not certain. This CDR3 comprises 13 residues. Germline V lookup: CDR1 SGHTA, CDR2 FQGTGA. The V end lost 4 bases, the J end lost 0 bases, and 6 bases lay between the germline ends. CDR3 nucleotide sequence: TGTGCCAGCAGCTGGGCGGTGAACACTGAAGCTTTCTTT. This encodes CASSWAVNTEAFF.

This clone showed up just a few times. This rearrangement joins TRBV27 to TRBJ1-1; D remains unclear. CDR1 and CDR2 from the germline V gene are MNHEY and SMNVEV (reference sequence). V lost 4 bases and J lost 10, with 10 bases in between. The CDR3 runs to 11 residues. The CDR3 nucleotides read TGTGCCAGCAGTTCGGAAGGCGGAGCTTTCTTT. It translates to CASSSEGGAFF.

There are a few counts of this clone. The gene calls are TRBV7-9 and TRBJ2-3; D is unclear. This CDR3 spans 12 amino acids. The V and J ends lost 5 bases and 2 bases respectively, with 5 bases between them. The germline CDR1 and CDR2 sequences are SEHNR and FQNEAQ (reference sequence). CDR3 bases: TGTGCCAGCAGCCCCGACACAGATACGCAGTATTTT. Protein sequence: CASSPDTDTQYF.

The chain has TRBV19 and TRBJ1-2; 12 bases align to TRBD1. The CDR3 is 17 residues long. The germline V gene has CDR1 LNHDA and CDR2 SQIVND (reference sequence). The trim removed 3 bases at V and 6 bases at J, leaving 11 bases unmatched. The CDR3: CASSIGTGGASLDGYTF. CDR3 in DNA: TGTGCCAGTAGTATTGGGACAGGGGGCGCTTCTTTGGATGGCTACACCTTC.

Judged by abundance, this clone is medium-sized. The CDR3 sequence: CASTQNLDFVRGGNTEAFF. The DNA of the CDR3 is TGTGCCAGCACCCAAAATCTGGATTTCGTCAGGGGGGGGAACACTGAAGCTTTCTTT. The chain couples TRBV21-1 to TRBJ1-1. TRBV21-1 is assigned pseudogene status. The CDR3 is made up of 19 amino acids.

The rearrangement joins TRBV30 to TRBJ1-1; possibly TRBD1 for D (6 bases). With 6 bases removed from V and 4 bases from J, the gap between germline ends came to 15 bases. There are 13 residues in the CDR3. CDR1 is GTSNPN, CDR2 SVGIG, per germline (reference sequence). CDR3 residues: CACTIQGPTEAFF. CDR3 in DNA: TGTGCCTGCACCATCCAGGGGCCCACTGAAGCTTTCTTT.

The V call is TRBV6-1, the J call TRBJ1-6; TRBD1 aligns across 9 bases. The germline gives CDR1 MNHNS, CDR2 SASEGT. V shed 8 bases and J 7 bases; nucleotides not matched to a gene: 9. The CDR3 totals 15 residues. Here the CDR3 DNA reads TGTGCCAGCTCTTACAGGGGGCAACAAAATTCACCCCTCCACTTT. It encodes CASSYRGQQNSPLHF.

The gene calls are TRBV28 and TRBJ2-2, with TRBD1 as a possible D gene (6 bases). The CDR3 is 16 residues long. CDR1 MDHEN and CDR2 SYDVKM come from the germline V gene. Trimming removed 2 bases from V and 3 bases from J, with 13 bases in between. CDR3 DNA sequence: TGTGCCAGCAGTTTAATCGGCAGGGGTGACACCGGGGAGCTGTTTTTT. It specifies CASSLIGRGDTGELFF.

The CDR3 bases are TGTGCCAGCGCGGGACAGGGGGCGGGCGGCTACACCTTC. Translation: CASAGQGAGGYTF. V and J are TRBV2 and TRBJ1-2, with 12 bases aligning to TRBD1. The germline V gene encodes CDR1 SNHLY and CDR2 FYNNEI. The V segment lost 8 bases and the J segment 8 bases; nucleotides outside the gene matches: 6. The CDR3 extends over 13 amino acids.

The chain uses TRBV7-2 and TRBJ2-1; D gene unclear. Between the trimmed V and J ends, which lost 2 bases and 5 bases, there was a span of 10 bases. Per germline, CDR1 SGHTA and CDR2 FQGNSA. This CDR3 region has 14 residues. The CDR3 coding sequence is TGTGCCAGCAGCTTAAGTCTCTTGAACAATGAGCAGTTCTTC. This codes for CASSLSLLNNEQFF.